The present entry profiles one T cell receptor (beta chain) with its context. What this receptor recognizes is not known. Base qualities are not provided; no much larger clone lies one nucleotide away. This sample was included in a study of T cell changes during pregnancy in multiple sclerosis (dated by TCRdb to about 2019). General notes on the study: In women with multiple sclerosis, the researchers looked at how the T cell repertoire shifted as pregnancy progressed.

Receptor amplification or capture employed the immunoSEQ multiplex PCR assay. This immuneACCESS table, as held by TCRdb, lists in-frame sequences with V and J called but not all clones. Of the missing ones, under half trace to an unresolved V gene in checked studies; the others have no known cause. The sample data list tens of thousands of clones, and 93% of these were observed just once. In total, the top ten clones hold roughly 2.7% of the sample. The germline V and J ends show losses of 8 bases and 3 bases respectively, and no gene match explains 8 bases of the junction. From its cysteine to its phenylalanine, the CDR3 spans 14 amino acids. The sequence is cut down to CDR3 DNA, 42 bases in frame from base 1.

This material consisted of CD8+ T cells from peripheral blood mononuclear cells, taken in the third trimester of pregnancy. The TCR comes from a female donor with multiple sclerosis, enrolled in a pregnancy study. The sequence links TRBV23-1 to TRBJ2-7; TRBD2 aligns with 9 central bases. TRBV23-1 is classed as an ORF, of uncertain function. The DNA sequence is TGCGCCAGCGACCCGGGACTAGCATTCTACGAGCAGTACTTC. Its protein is CASDPGLAFYEQYF.